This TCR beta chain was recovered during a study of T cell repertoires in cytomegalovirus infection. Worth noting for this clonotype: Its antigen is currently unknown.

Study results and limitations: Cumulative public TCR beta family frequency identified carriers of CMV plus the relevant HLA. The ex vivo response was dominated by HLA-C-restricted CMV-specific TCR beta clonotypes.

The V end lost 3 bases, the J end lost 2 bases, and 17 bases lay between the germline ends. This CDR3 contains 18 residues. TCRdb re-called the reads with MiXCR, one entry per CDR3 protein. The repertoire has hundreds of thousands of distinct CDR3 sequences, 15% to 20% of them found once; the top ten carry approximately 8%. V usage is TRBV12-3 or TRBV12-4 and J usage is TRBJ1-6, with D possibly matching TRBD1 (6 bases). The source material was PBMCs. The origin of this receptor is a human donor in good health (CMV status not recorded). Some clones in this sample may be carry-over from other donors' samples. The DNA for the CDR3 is TGTGCCAGCAGTTTTCGGACAGCCATCTGGACCTATAATTCACCCCTCCACTTT. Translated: CASSFRTAIWTYNSPLHF.